The rows below give T cell receptor beta chains drawn from one sample of a study of T cell changes during pregnancy in multiple sclerosis. Some clones are missing from TCRdb's copy, which holds only in-frame ones; the method was immunoSEQ multiplex PCR. This table holds over 25,000 clones, around nine tenths found once. This specimen consisted of CD4+ T cells from peripheral blood mononuclear cells, obtained in the second trimester of pregnancy. These receptor sequences come from a female donor in good health, enrolled as a control in a pregnancy study. CDR3s include the opening cysteine and the closing phenylalanine or tryptophan. The D gene is left open where the match is weak. A row's size may be missing; if present it is once, few, many or a size class.

>TRBJ1-2|TRBV5-6|.|.
TGTGCCAGCAGCTTGAGCGGCCGCTACACCTTC
CASSLSGRYTF
>TRBJ1-6|TRBV4-3|.|.
TGCGCCAGCAGCCAAGATAGCCAGGGAAGCTCACCCCTCCACTTT
CASSQDSQGSSPLHF
>TRBJ1-6|TRBV10-2|.|.
TGCGCCAGCACCCAAAATGCCCCGACAGTTCATAGCTCCTATAATTCACCCCTCCACTTT
CASTQNAPTVHSSYNSPLHF
>TRBJ2-3|TRBV7-2|.|once
TGTGCCAGCAGCCACGGAGATACGCAGTATTTT
CASSHGDTQYF
>TRBJ2-1|TRBV11-3|TRBD2|.
TGTGCCAGCACCCAGAGGGGTAGCGGGGTACCCTACAATGAGCAGTTCTTC
CASTQRGSGVPYNEQFF
>TRBJ1-5|TRBV21-1|.|.
TGTGCCAGCGGAAGAGCGCCTCCCAATCAGCCCCAGCATTTT
CASGRAPPNQPQHF
>TRBJ2-1|TRBV12-5|TRBD2|.
TGTGCTAGTGGTTTGGTAGCTAGCGGGGTTCAACAGTTCTTC
CASGLVASGVQQFF
>TRBJ2-1|TRBV12-5|TRBD2|.
TGTGCTAGTGGTTTGTCCACAGGACTAGCGGGGGTACACAATGAGCAGTTCTTC
CASGLSTGLAGVHNEQFF
>TRBJ2-1|TRBV5-1|TRBD2|.
TGCGCCAGCAGCTTGCCTAGCGGGAGGCCCAATGAGCAGTTCTTC
CASSLPSGRPNEQFF
>TRBJ2-7|TRBV25-1|TRBD2|.
TGTGCCAGCTCCTTGGGACTAGCCTCCTACGAGCAGTACTTC
CASSLGLASYEQYF
>TRBJ1-2|TRBV11-2|TRBD1|.
TGTGCCAGCAGCTTAGGGGCCGACGACAGGGGGCCTGGCTACACCTTC
CASSLGADDRGPGYTF
>TRBJ2-6|TRBV15|.|.
TGTGCCACCAGCAGAGATGCACCGCGGATCGCTGGGGCCAACGTCCTGACTTTC
CATSRDAPRIAGANVLTF
>TRBJ1-1|TRBV7-9|.|.
TGTGCCAGCAGCTTAGTTACAGGGAACACTGAAGCTTTCTTT
CASSLVTGNTEAFF
>TRBJ1-4|TRBV19|.|once
TGTGCCAGTACAGTCACAACGGGGGAAAAACTGTTTTTT
CASTVTTGEKLFF
>TRBJ2-1|TRBV4-1|.|.
TGCGCCAGCAGCCAAGCCCCCACTAGGTCCAATGAGCAGTTCTTC
CASSQAPTRSNEQFF
>TRBJ1-2|TRBV4-3|TRBD1|.
TGCGCCAGCAGCCCCTCCATACCAGGACAGGGGGTCATCTATGGCTACACCTTC
CASSPSIPGQGVIYGYTF
>TRBJ1-1|TRBV5-4|.|.
TGTGCCAGCAGCTTGGGGAGGCAGAACACTGAAGCTTTCTTT
CASSLGRQNTEAFF
>TRBJ2-7|TRBV18|.|.
TGTGCCAGCTCACCACAGCCGGGCTCCTACGAGCAGTACTTC
CASSPQPGSYEQYF
>TRBJ2-5|TRBV29-1|.|.
TGCAGCGTCAAACGCGGAGGTGGGGAGACCCAGTACTTC
CSVKRGGGETQYF
>TRBJ2-2|TRBV9|.|.
TGTGCCAGCAGCGTAACCCAGGGTAACACCGGGGAGCTGTTTTTT
CASSVTQGNTGELFF
>TRBJ2-3|TRBV19|.|.
TGTGCCAGTAGCCCCCCCCCAGGGGACGTAGATACGCAGTATTTT
CASSPPPGDVDTQYF
>TRBJ1-1|TRBV25-1|.|.
TGTGCCAGCAGAGGGGGGGGAAAGGCTGAAGCTTTCTTT
CASRGGGKAEAFF
>TRBJ2-2|TRBV19|.|.
TGTGCCAGTAGTCTCAGGGGTACCGGGGAGCTGTTTTTT
CASSLRGTGELFF
>TRBJ2-4|TRBV11-2|.|.
TGTGCCAGCAGCGTCGGGACAATCACCGCTAATTTTCAGTACTTC
CASSVGTITANFQYF
>TRBJ2-5|TRBV28|TRBD2|.
TGTGCCAGCAGTGCAAGACTAGCGGGAGGTGAGACCCAGTACTTC
CASSARLAGGETQYF
>TRBJ2-5|TRBV7-2|.|.
TGTGCCAGCAGCTTAGACAGAAGGGAGACCCAGTACTTC
CASSLDRRETQYF